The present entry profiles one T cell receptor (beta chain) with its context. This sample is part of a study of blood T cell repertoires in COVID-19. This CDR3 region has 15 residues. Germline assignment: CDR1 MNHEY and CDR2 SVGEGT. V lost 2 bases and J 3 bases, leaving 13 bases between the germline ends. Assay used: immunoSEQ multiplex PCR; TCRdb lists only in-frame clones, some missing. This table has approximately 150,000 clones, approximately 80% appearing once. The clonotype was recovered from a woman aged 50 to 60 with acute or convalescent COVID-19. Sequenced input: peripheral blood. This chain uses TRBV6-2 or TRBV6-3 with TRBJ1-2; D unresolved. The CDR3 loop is CASSYPAAGDYGYTF. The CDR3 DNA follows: TGTGCCAGCAGTTACCCGGCAGCGGGAGACTATGGCTACACCTTC.